This T cell receptor (beta chain) emerged from a study of CD8 T cells in ankylosing spondylitis. TCRdb reprocessed the 5' RACE reads with MiXCR, giving one entry per CDR3 protein. The sample yields some 130,000 distinct CDR3 sequences, 8% to 9% seen once. Input material: synovial fluid, either unsorted or a sorted T cell fraction (not recorded which). The sequence came from a male donor with ankylosing spondylitis.

The CDR3 is CASSPTGGIYGYTF. The CDR3 DNA is TGTGCCAGCAGCCCTACAGGGGGCATCTATGGCTACACCTTC. The rearrangement links TRBV7-9 to TRBJ1-2; 9 bases match TRBD1. CDR1 is SEHNR and CDR2 is FQNEAQ in the germline V gene (reference sequence). Trimming at V came to 5 bases and at J to 4 bases, leaving 5 bases not matched to a gene. This CDR3 has 14 amino acids. The full variable domain, completed using reference TRBV7-9 and TRBJ1-2, is DTGVSQNPRHKITKRGQNVTFRCDPISEHNRLYWYRQTLGQGPEFLTYFQNEAQLEKSRLLSDRFSAERPKGSFSTLEIQRTEQGDSAMYLCASSPTGGIYGYTFGSGTRLTVV.